This T cell receptor beta chain was sequenced for a study of shared clonotypes between healthy human individuals. Findings and limits, study-wide: An effect of sequencing depth on clonotype sharing among donors was expected. Some naive CD4 clonotypes, around 4.9%, turned up in common across several donors. Exclusively blood specimens were collected; tissue repertoires likely differ.

Worth noting for this clone: Antigen unknown.

Some clones are missing from TCRdb's copy, which holds only in-frame ones; the method was immunoSEQ multiplex PCR. The table lists roughly 2.2 million clones, under 95% of them singletons. V was clipped by 6 bases and J by 4 bases; unmatched bases: 9. Germline CDR1 MDHEN, CDR2 SYDVKM. CDR3 length: 15 amino acids. Within Nashville, Tennessee resided all donors, each a Caucasian adult. This chain uses TRBV28 with TRBJ1-5; 7 bases match TRBD1. This TCR was recovered from a man younger than 35 in good health. Some clones in this sample may be carry-over from other donors' samples. Sequenced input: naive CD4+ T cells from PBMCs. Subset meaning: CD45RA+ positively selected. As DNA, the CDR3 is TGTGCCAGCAGCCCAGGGGGGCAGCGAAATCAGCCCCAGCATTTT. Its translation is CASSPGGQRNQPQHF.